Reported below is one TCR beta chain. The antigen is unknown. Tumor tissue was taken before any definitive surgery or chemotherapy was given. This table comes from immunoSEQ multiplex PCR, and its TCRdb copy is limited to in-frame clones, with some not included. The profile shows approximately 40,000 clones, approximately 80% of them singletons. This sample was taken from a study of high-grade serous ovarian cancer treatment subgroups. Study information: Mean per sample: around 13,000 reads, just under 7,500 unique TCR beta rearrangements. The study, taken as a whole, reports: Same-patient tumor repertoires overlapped at about 0.1 to 0.8; different patients barely overlapped. Only CDR3 was analyzed; CDR1 and CDR2 were not.

This TCR was sampled from a human donor with high-grade serous ovarian cancer. Sequencing input: tumor tissue.

DNA for the CDR3: TGTGCCAGCAGTCGCACCGGGACTAGCGGGAGTTACGAGCAGTACTTC. This codes for CASSRTGTSGSYEQYF. The genes are TRBV6-6 and TRBJ2-7, with 14 bases that match TRBD2. The CDR3 loop spans 16 amino acids. With V trimmed by 5 bases and J by 4 bases, 7 bases remained unmatched. Germline V lookup: CDR1 MNHNY, CDR2 SVGAGI (reference sequence).